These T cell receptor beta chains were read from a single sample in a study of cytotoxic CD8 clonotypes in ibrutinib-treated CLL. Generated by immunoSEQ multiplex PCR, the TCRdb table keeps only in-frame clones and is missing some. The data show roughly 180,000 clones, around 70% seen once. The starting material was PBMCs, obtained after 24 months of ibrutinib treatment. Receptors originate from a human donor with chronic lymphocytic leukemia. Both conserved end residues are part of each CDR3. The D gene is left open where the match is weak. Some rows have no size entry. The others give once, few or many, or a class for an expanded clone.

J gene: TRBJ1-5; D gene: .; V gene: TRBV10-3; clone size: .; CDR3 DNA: TGTGCCACCAGATACTATCTTAATCAGCCCCAGCATTTT; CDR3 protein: CATRYYLNQPQHF
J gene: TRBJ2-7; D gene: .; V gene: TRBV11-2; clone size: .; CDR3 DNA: TGTGCCAGCAGCTTACAGCGGGCCTCCTACGAGCAGTACTTC; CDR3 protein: CASSLQRASYEQYF
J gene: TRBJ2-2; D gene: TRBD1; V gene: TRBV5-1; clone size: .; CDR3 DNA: TGCGCCAGCAGCAGGGACTTTTCGGGACAGGTTTTCCCCGGGGAGCTGTTTTTT; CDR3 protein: CASSRDFSGQVFPGELFF
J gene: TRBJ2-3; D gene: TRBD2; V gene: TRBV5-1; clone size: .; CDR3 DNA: TGCGCCAGCAGCATCACTAGCGGGAGCACAGATACGCAGTATTTT; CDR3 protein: CASSITSGSTDTQYF
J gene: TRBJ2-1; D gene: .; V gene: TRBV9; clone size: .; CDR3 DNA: TGTGCCAGCAGCGTAGCGGGGTATGCCTACAATGAGCAGTTCTTC; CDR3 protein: CASSVAGYAYNEQFF
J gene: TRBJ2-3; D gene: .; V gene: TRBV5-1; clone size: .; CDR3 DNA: TGCGCCAGCAGCTTGACGCCTAGCGGCACAGATACGCAGTATTTT; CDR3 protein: CASSLTPSGTDTQYF
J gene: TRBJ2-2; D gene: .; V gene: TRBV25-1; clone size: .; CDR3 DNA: TGTGCCAGTGGACAGAACGCAGGCACCGGGGAGCTGTTTTTT; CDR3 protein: CASGQNAGTGELFF
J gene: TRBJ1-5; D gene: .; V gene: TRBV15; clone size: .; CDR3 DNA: TGTGCCACCAGCAGCGACAGGTTACAGCCCCAGCATTTT; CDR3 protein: CATSSDRLQPQHF
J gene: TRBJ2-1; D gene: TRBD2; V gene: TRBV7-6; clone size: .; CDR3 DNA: TGTGCCAGCAGCTCACTAGCGGGAGTGGACAATGAGCAGTTCTTC; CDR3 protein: CASSSLAGVDNEQFF
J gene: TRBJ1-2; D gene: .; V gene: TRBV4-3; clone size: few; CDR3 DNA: TGCGCCAGCAGCCAAGGCGGGTTCGGCTACACCTTC; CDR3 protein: CASSQGGFGYTF
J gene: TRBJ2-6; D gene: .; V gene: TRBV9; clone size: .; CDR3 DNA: TGTGCCAGCAGCGTGTTGGGGTCTGGGGCCAACGTCCTGACTTTC; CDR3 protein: CASSVLGSGANVLTF
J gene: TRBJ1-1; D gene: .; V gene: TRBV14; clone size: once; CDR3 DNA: TGTGCCAGCAGGGACATCTCGAACACTGAAGCTTTCTTT; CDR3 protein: CASRDISNTEAFF
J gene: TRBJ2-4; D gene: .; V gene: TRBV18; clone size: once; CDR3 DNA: TGTGCCAGCTCCCTTGGACCAGACAAAAACATTCAGTACTTC; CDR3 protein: CASSLGPDKNIQYF
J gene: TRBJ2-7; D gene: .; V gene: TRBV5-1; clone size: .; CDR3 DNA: TGCGCCAGCAGCTTAACCGGGACCGAATACTACGAGCAGTACTTC; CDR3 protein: CASSLTGTEYYEQYF
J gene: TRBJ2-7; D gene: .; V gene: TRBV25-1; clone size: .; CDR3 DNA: TGTGCCAGCACGAGCGCCGGGACTCCCTACGAGCAGTACTTC; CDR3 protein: CASTSAGTPYEQYF
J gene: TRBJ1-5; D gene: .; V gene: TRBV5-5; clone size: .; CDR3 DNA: TGTGCCAGCAGCTTGTTAGGGGATAGCAATCAGCCCCAGCATTTT; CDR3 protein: CASSLLGDSNQPQHF
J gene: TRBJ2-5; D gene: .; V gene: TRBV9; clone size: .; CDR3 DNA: TGTGCCAGCAGCGTAGGCGGAATGGTAGAGACCCAGTACTTC; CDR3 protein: CASSVGGMVETQYF
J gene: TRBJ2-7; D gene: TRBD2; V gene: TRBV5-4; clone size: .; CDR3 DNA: TGTGCCAGCCACCGGAGCGGGAGGGCCTATGAGCAGTACTTC; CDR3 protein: CASHRSGRAYEQYF
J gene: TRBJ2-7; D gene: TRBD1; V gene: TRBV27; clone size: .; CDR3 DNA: TGTGCCAGCAGTTTATCGAGGACAGGGGGCTACGAGCAGTACTTC; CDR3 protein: CASSLSRTGGYEQYF
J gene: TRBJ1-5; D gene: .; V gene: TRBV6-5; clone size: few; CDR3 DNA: TGTGCCACCTCCACCGGGGGCGGTCAGCCCCAGCATTTT; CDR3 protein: CATSTGGGQPQHF